The rows below give T cell receptor beta chains drawn from one sample of a study of T-cell memory formation after mild COVID-19. Each CDR3 protein is one row after TCRdb ran MiXCR on the 5' RACE reads. Of more than 250,000 distinct CDR3 sequences listed, roughly 18% are singletons. The sequenced sample consisted of PBMCs or a T cell subset sorted from them (not recorded which). Receptors were obtained from a young man who had mild COVID-19 (a few samples of this study predate the infection). Cell type and time point are not known. CDR3s include the opening cysteine and the closing phenylalanine or tryptophan. The D gene is left open where the match is weak. The listing skips clone size in some rows; elsewhere it reads once, few, many or a size class.

J gene,V gene,D gene,clone size,CDR3 DNA,CDR3 protein
TRBJ2-5,TRBV5-1,.,.,TGCGCCAGCAGCACCCCCGACGGGGGTGGTTGGCAAGAGACCCAGTACTTC,CASSTPDGGGWQETQYF
TRBJ2-5,TRBV5-6,TRBD2,few,TGTGCCAGCAGCTTCGATATAGCGGGGGGGCGAGAGACCCAGTACTTC,CASSFDIAGGRETQYF
TRBJ1-6,TRBV7-6,.,.,TGTGCCAGCAGCTCCGACCCGAGGGTGGGCCCTAATTCACCCCTCCACTTT,CASSSDPRVGPNSPLHF
TRBJ2-3,TRBV7-9,TRBD2,.,TGTGCCAGCAGCTTAGTGTTAGCGGGGGGGCCAGATACGCAGTATTTT,CASSLVLAGGPDTQYF
TRBJ2-1,TRBV6-6,.,.,TGTGCCAGCAGTTACGGGGGTGTCTACAATGAGCAGTTCTTC,CASSYGGVYNEQFF
TRBJ2-1,TRBV9,.,.,TGTGCCAGCAGCGTAGGGGTTCTGGGCAATGAGCAGTTCTTC,CASSVGVLGNEQFF
TRBJ2-3,TRBV4-1,TRBD2,.,TGCGCCAGCAGCCGCGGGGGGGGCTCCTTCTCCGCTAGCACAGATACGCAGTATTTT,CASSRGGGSFSASTDTQYF
TRBJ1-5,TRBV10-2,TRBD1,few,TGCGCCAGCGGAAATCTACAGGGGAATCAGCCCCAGCATTTT,CASGNLQGNQPQHF
TRBJ1-2,TRBV12-3/TRBV12-4,TRBD1,few,TGTGCCAGCAGTCTACTGGACAGGCCCTATGGCTACACCTTC,CASSLLDRPYGYTF
TRBJ1-1,TRBV6-5,.,.,TGTGCCAGCGGCCCAGGGGAGACTGAAGCTTTCTTT,CASGPGETEAFF
TRBJ2-5,TRBV5-1,.,.,TGCGCCAGCAGCTTGGGAGGTGTAGCGGAGACCCAGTACTTC,CASSLGGVAETQYF
TRBJ1-4,TRBV6-5,.,few,TGTGCCAGCAGTTACTCGTGGGGGGAGAGCGAAAAACTGTTTTTT,CASSYSWGESEKLFF
TRBJ2-5,TRBV7-2,TRBD2,few,TGTGCCAGCAGCACTCAGCGGGGGGGAACCCAAGAGACCCAGTACTTC,CASSTQRGGTQETQYF
TRBJ2-1,TRBV5-1,TRBD2,many,TGCGCCAGCAGCTTCCTAGCGGGGGACAATGAGCAGTTCTTC,CASSFLAGDNEQFF
TRBJ2-3,TRBV5-1,.,.,TGCGCCAGCAGCTTGAACAGAGATAGCACAGATACGCAGTATTTT,CASSLNRDSTDTQYF
TRBJ1-2,TRBV20-1,.,.,TGCAGTGCTAGTTTCGGCTACACCTTC,CSASFGYTF
TRBJ2-1,TRBV5-6,TRBD1,.,TGTGCCAGCAGCTTCTCCGGGACAGGGCCCTACAATGAGCAGTTCTTC,CASSFSGTGPYNEQFF
TRBJ2-7,TRBV4-1,TRBD1,.,TGCGCCAGCAGCCCCGGGGTCCTGGACAGGGCCCACGAGCAGTACTTC,CASSPGVLDRAHEQYF
TRBJ2-7,TRBV7-2,TRBD2,few,TGTGCCAGCAGCTTTCAAGTAGCGGGGGTTGGATACGAGCAGTACTTC,CASSFQVAGVGYEQYF
TRBJ2-3,TRBV12-3/TRBV12-4,.,many,TGTGCCAGCAGTTTAGCGGGGGGGCGCGATACGCAGTATTTT,CASSLAGGRDTQYF
TRBJ2-3,TRBV2,.,few,TGTGCCAGCAGTGGGCAAACGTACACAGATACGCAGTATTTT,CASSGQTYTDTQYF
TRBJ2-5,TRBV20-1,.,.,TGCAGTGCTAAGAGGGGGAGGGGGGATCTTTTCCAAGAGACCCAGTACTTC,CSAKRGRGDLFQETQYF
TRBJ2-5,TRBV7-2,TRBD2,few,TGTGCCAGCAGCTCCCTTGGGGCTAGCGGGGGAGAGACCCAGTACTTC,CASSSLGASGGETQYF
TRBJ2-7,TRBV10-1,.,few,TGCGCCAGCCCAGAGCAGTACTTC,CASPEQYF
TRBJ2-1,TRBV7-2,TRBD2,few,TGTGCCAGCATCCCTGGACTAGCGGGGGCTTGGGGTGAGCAGTTCTTC,CASIPGLAGAWGEQFF
TRBJ2-4,TRBV6-5,.,few,TGTGCCAGCAGCTACATAGCTCGTGGCATTCAGTACTTC,CASSYIARGIQYF
TRBJ2-1,TRBV7-3,.,few,TGTGCCAGCAGCTCGTCGGCGGGGGCCCCCTACAATGAGCAGTTCTTC,CASSSSAGAPYNEQFF
TRBJ1-1,TRBV7-8,.,many,TGTGCCAGCAGCCCAGGCAGGGGGAACACTGAAGCTTTCTTT,CASSPGRGNTEAFF
TRBJ1-1,TRBV20-1,.,.,TGCAGTGCATCGGTGCCAGGGATCCCTGAAGCTTTCTTT,CSASVPGIPEAFF
TRBJ2-5,TRBV28,TRBD2,.,TGTGCCAGCAGTTTAATAGCGGGAGCCAGGGAGACCCAGTACTTC,CASSLIAGARETQYF
TRBJ1-2,TRBV12-5,.,.,TGTGCTAGTGCCTCTGCCGGGGGGCGCCACTATGGCTACACCTTC,CASASAGGRHYGYTF
TRBJ2-5,TRBV5-1,.,few,TGCGCCAGCAGCTCCCGCGGGGAGGAGACCCAGTACTTC,CASSSRGEETQYF
TRBJ2-3,TRBV5-1,.,once,TGCGCCAGTGCGGACTCGGCCTCCACAGATACGCAGTATTTT,CASADSASTDTQYF
TRBJ2-1,TRBV6-5,.,.,TGTGCCAGCAGTTACATGAGGGCTTGGGTCAATGAGCAGTTCTTC,CASSYMRAWVNEQFF
TRBJ2-1,TRBV20-1,TRBD1,.,TGCAGTGCTAGTAGCTGGTTTACAGGGGTTAGAGACGAGCAGTTCTTC,CSASSWFTGVRDEQFF
TRBJ1-1,TRBV12-3/TRBV12-4,.,many,TGTGCCAGCAGTTTATCGGAAGTGAACACTGAAGCTTTCTTT,CASSLSEVNTEAFF
TRBJ1-1,TRBV7-6,.,few,TGTGCCAGCAGCCCAGGAGGGCGGGCTTTCTTT,CASSPGGRAFF
TRBJ1-2,TRBV20-1,TRBD1,.,TGCAGTGCTAGAGAAGGGGACAGGCGTAGTGGCTACACCTTC,CSAREGDRRSGYTF
TRBJ1-5,TRBV6-2/TRBV6-3,.,few,TGTGCCAGCAGTTACGTAGGGGGTCAGCCCCAGCATTTT,CASSYVGGQPQHF
TRBJ2-3,TRBV9,TRBD2,.,TGTGCCAGCAGCGCCGAGGGGGGACTAGTTACTAGCACAGATACGCAGTATTTT,CASSAEGGLVTSTDTQYF
TRBJ1-1,TRBV19,TRBD1,few,TGTGCCAGTATGGGACAGGGGGCGAGGACTGAAGCTTTCTTT,CASMGQGARTEAFF
TRBJ2-1,TRBV28,.,few,TGTGCCAGCAGTTTAAGGGGAAGGAACAATGAGCAGTTCTTC,CASSLRGRNNEQFF
TRBJ1-1,TRBV7-2,.,.,TGTGCCAGCAGCTTAGGCACATTGAACACTGAAGCTTTCTTT,CASSLGTLNTEAFF
TRBJ1-6,TRBV2,TRBD1,few,TGTGCCAGCAGTGAATCTATGTTTCAGGGGGTGACACCCCTCCACTTT,CASSESMFQGVTPLHF
TRBJ2-2,TRBV11-3,.,.,TGTGCCAGCAGCTTAGAAGGGGGGTACGGGGAGCTGTTTTTT,CASSLEGGYGELFF
TRBJ1-2,TRBV7-9,.,.,TGTGCCAGCACCCGAATGGGGGAAGACTACACCTTC,CASTRMGEDYTF
TRBJ2-1,TRBV12-3/TRBV12-4,TRBD2,few,TGTGCCAGCATACCGGGACTAGCCTACAATGAGCAGTTCTTC,CASIPGLAYNEQFF
TRBJ1-5,TRBV12-5,.,many,TGTGCTAGTGGTTTGTCCCTATCGTCCTATAGCAATCAGCCCCAGCATTTT,CASGLSLSSYSNQPQHF
TRBJ2-1,TRBV2,.,few,TGTGCCAGCACTGGAGGGGTGGTACTCGATGAGCAGTTCTTC,CASTGGVVLDEQFF
TRBJ1-5,TRBV5-8,.,.,TGTGCCAGCAGCTTGGTTGGCCGGGGGAAGAATCAGCCCCAGCATTTT,CASSLVGRGKNQPQHF
TRBJ1-5,TRBV7-8,TRBD1,many,TGTGCCAGCAGCGCGGACAGGGGCAATCAGCCCCAGCATTTT,CASSADRGNQPQHF
TRBJ2-3,TRBV3-1,.,few,TGTGCCAGCAGCCCCGCCAGAACGGTGACGGCTACGCAGTATTTT,CASSPARTVTATQYF